This TCR beta chain was profiled in a study of cytomegalovirus exposure and HLA in healthy donors. Here immunoSEQ multiplex PCR was the method, and the copy in TCRdb shows in-frame clones only, minus some. The table records roughly 120,000 clones, approximately 85% of them present only once. Between the trimmed V and J ends, which lost 3 bases and 2 bases, there was a span of 5 bases. Germline lookup yields CDR1 WNHNN and CDR2 SYGVQD (reference sequence). The CDR3 covers 13 residues. The clonotype was recovered from a man aged 18-30 years in good health and CMV-seronegative. The gene calls are TRBV10-1 and TRBJ1-5, with D maybe TRBD1 (5 bases). Sequencing was carried out using PBMCs. The CDR3 is CASSDRGNQPQHF. As DNA, the CDR3 is TGCGCCAGCAGTGACAGGGGCAATCAGCCCCAGCATTTT.